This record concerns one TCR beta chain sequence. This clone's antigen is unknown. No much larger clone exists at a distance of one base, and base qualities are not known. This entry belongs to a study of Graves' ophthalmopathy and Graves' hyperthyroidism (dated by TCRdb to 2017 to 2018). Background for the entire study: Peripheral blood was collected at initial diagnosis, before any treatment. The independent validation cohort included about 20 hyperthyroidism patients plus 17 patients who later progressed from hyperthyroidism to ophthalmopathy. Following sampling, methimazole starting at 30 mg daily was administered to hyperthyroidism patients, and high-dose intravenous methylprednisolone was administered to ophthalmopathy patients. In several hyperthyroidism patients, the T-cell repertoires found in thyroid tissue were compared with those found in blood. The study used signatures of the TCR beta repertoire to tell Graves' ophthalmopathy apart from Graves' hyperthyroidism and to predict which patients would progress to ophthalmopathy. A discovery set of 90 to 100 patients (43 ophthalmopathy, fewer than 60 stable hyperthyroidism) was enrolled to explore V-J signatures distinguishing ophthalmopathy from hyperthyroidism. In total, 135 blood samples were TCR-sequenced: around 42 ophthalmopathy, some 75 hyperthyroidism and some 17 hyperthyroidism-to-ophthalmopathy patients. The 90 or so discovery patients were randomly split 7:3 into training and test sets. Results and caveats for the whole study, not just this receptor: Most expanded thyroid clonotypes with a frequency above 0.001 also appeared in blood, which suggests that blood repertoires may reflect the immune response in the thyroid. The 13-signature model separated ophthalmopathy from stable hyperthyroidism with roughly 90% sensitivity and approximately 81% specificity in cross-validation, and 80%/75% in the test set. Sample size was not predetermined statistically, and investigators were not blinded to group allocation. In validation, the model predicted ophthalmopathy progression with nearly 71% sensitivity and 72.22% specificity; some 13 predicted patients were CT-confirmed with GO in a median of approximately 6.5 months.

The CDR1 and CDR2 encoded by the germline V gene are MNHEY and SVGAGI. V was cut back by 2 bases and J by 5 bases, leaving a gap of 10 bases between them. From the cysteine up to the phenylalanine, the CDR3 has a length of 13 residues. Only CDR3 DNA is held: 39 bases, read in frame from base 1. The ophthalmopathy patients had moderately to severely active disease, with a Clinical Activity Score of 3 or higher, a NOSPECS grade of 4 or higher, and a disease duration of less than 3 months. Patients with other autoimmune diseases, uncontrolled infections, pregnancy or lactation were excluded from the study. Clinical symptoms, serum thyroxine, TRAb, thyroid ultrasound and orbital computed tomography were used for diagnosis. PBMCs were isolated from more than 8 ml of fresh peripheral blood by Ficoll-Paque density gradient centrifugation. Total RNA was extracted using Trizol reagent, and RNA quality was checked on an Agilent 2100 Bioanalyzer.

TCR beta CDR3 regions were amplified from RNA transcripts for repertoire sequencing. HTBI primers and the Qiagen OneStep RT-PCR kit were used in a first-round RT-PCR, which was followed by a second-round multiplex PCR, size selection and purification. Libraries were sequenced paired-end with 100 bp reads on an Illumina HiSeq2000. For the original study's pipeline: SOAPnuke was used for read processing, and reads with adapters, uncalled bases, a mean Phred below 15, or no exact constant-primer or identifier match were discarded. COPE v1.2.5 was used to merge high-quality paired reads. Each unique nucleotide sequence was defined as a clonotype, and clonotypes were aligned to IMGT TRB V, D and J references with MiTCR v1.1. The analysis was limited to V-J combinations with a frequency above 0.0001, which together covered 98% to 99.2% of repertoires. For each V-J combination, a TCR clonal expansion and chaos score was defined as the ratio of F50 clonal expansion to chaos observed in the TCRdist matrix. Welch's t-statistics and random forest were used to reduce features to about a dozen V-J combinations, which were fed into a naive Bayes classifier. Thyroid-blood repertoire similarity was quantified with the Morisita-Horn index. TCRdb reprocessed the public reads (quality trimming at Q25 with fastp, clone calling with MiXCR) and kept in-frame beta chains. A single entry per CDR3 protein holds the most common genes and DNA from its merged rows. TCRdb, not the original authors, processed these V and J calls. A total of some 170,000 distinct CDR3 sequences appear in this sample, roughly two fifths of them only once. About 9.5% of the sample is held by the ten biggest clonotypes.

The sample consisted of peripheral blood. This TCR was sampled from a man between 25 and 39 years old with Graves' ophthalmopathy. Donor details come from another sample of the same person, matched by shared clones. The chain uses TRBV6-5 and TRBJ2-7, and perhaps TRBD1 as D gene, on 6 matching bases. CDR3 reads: CASSYGSGDEQYF. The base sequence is TGTGCCAGCAGTTACGGGTCAGGGGACGAGCAGTACTTC.